This TCR beta chain stems from a study of control samples from healthy donors and cancer patients. The trim removed 4 bases at V and 4 bases at J, leaving 4 bases unmatched. CDR3 length equals 13 residues. Germline loops: CDR1 SGHRS, CDR2 YFSETQ. Libraries were prepared by immunoSEQ multiplex PCR; TCRdb keeps only in-frame clonotypes and omits some of them. The sample records about 160,000 clones, approximately 94% being singletons. The sequenced sample was blood. The rearrangement joins TRBV5-1 to TRBJ1-1, with 7 bases fitting TRBD1. This TCR derives from a woman between 40 and 50 years old in good health. The DNA of the CDR3 is TGCGCCAGCAGCCAGGGACAGTTCACTGAAGCTTTCTTT. Translation: CASSQGQFTEAFF.